This entry describes one TCR beta chain. The data were obtained in a study of T cell responses to AZD1222 COVID-19 vaccine. Libraries were prepared by immunoSEQ multiplex PCR; TCRdb keeps only in-frame clonotypes and omits some of them. This sample carries more than 100,000 clones, around nine tenths of them seen once, and the ten largest clones take roughly 2.3%. Trimming left V 4 bases short and J 3 bases short, with 13 bases between. The germline V gene encodes CDR1 SGHNT and CDR2 YYREEE (reference sequence). This CDR3 is built from 15 residues. The sample consisted of peripheral blood, taken on day 0 of AZD1222 vaccination. The sequence came from an adult in good health. The chain recombines TRBV5-4 with TRBJ1-4, with D hard to call. This CDR3 is CASSKGRHANEKLFF. The CDR3 DNA reads TGTGCCAGCAGCAAAGGAAGACACGCTAATGAAAAACTGTTTTTT.